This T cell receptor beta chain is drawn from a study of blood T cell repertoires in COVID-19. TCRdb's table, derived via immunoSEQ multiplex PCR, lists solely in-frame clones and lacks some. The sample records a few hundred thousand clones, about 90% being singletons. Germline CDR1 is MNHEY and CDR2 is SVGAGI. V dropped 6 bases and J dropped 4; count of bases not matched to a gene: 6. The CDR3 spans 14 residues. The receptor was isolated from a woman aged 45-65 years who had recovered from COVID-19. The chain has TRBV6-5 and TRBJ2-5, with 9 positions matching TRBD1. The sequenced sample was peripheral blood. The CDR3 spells CASRGQGYGETQYF. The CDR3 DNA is TGTGCCAGCAGGGGACAGGGTTATGGAGAGACCCAGTACTTC.